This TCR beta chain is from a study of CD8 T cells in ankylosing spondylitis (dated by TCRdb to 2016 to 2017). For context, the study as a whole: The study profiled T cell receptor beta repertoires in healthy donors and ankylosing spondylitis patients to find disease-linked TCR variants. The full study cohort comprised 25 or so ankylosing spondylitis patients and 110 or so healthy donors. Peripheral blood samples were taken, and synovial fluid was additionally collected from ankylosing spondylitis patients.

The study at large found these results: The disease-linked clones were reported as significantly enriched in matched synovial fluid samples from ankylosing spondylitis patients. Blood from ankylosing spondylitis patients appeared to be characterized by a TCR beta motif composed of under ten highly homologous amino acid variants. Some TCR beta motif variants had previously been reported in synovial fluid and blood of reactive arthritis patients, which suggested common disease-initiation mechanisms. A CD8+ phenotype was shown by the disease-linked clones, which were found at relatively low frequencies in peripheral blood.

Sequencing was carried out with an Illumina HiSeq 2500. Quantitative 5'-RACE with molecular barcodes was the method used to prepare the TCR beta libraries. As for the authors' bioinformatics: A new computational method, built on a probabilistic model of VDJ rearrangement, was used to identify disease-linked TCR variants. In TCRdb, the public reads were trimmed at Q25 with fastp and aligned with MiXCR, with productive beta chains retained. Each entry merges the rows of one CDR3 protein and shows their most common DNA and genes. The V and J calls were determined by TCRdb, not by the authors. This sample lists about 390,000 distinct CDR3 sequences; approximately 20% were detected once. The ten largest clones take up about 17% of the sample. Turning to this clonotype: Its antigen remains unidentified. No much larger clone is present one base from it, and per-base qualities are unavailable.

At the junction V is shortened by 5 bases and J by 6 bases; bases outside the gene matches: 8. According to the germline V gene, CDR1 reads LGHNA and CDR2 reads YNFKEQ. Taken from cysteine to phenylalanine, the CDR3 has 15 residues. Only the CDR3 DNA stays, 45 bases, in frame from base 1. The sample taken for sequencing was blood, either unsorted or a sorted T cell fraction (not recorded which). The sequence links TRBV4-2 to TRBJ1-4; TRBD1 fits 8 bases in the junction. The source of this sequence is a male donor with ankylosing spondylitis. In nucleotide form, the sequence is TGTGCCAGCAGCGTGAGGACAGGGCCGGATGAAAAACTGTTTTTT. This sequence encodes CASSVRTGPDEKLFF.